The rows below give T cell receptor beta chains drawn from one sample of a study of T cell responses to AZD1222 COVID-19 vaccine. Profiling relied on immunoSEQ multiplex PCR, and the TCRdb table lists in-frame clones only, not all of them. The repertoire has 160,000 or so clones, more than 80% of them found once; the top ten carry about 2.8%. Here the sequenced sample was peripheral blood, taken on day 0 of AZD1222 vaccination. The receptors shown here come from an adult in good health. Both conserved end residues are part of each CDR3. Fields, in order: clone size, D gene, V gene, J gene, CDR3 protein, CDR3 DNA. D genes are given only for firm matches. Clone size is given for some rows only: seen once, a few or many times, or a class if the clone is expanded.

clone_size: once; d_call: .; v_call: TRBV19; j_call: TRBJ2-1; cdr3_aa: CASSIGGTEQFF; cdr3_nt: TGTGCCAGTAGTATAGGGGGGACAGAGCAGTTCTTC
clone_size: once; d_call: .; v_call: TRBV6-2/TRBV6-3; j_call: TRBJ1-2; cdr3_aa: CASSYYGVANYGYTF; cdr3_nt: TGTGCCAGCAGTTATTATGGGGTAGCTAACTATGGCTACACCTTC
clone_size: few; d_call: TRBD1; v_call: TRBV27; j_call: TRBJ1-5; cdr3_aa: CASSPGTGNQPQHF; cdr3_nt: TGTGCCAGCAGTCCCGGGACAGGGAATCAGCCCCAGCATTTT
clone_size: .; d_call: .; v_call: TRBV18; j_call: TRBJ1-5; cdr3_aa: CASSPPEGRNSPQHF; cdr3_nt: TGTGCCAGCTCACCCCCTGAAGGACGGAATTCGCCCCAGCATTTT
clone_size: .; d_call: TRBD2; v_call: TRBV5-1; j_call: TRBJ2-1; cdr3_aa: CASSAGLAVNNEQFF; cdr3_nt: TGCGCCAGCAGCGCCGGACTAGCGGTAAACAATGAGCAGTTCTTC
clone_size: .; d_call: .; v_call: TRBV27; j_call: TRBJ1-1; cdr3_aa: CASSPKGPDSSTEAFF; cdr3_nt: TGTGCCAGCAGCCCAAAGGGGCCTGACAGCTCCACTGAAGCTTTCTTT
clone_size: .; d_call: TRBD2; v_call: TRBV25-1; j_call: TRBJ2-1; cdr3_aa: CASLAGVSYNEQFF; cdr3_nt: TGTGCCAGCTTAGCGGGAGTTTCCTACAATGAGCAGTTCTTC
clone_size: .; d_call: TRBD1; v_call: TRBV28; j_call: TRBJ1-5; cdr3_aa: CASSFLTGGHQPQHF; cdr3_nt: TGTGCCAGCAGTTTCCTAACAGGGGGCCATCAGCCCCAGCATTTT
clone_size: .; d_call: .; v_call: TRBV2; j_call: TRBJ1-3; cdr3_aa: CASRPRQGGNTIYF; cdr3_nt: TGTGCCAGCAGGCCTCGGCAGGGAGGAAACACCATATATTTT
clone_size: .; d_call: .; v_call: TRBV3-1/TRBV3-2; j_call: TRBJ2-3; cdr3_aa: CASSQDTRDFLDTQYF; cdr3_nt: TGTGCCAGCAGCCAAGACACTCGGGATTTTCTAGATACGCAGTATTTT
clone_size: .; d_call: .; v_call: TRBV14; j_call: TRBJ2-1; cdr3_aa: CASSLDQSSYNEQFF; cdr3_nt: TGTGCCAGCAGCCTGGACCAGAGCTCCTACAATGAGCAGTTCTTC
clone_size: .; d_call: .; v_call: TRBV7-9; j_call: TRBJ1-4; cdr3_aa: CASSPLVYAEKLFF; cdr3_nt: TGTGCCAGCAGCCCACTCGTATATGCTGAAAAACTGTTTTTT
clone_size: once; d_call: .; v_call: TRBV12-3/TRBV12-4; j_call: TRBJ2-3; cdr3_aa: CASRYIGDTQYF; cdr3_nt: TGTGCCAGCAGGTATATAGGAGATACGCAGTATTTT
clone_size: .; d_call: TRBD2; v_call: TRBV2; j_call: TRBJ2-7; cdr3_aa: CASTSGQPYEQYF; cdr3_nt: TGTGCCAGCACTAGCGGTCAACCCTACGAGCAGTACTTC
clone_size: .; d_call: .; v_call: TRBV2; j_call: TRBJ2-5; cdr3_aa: CASSGAQGETQYF; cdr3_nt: TGTGCCAGCTCGGGAGCCCAGGGAGAGACCCAGTACTTC
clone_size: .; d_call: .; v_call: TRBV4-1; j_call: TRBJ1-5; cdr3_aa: CASSQTPLLPQHF; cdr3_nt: TGCGCCAGCAGCCAGACCCCTCTTTTGCCCCAGCATTTT
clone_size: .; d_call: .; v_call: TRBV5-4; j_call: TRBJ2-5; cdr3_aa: CASSLPSRQETQYF; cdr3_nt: TGTGCCAGCAGCTTGCCATCCCGGCAAGAGACCCAGTACTTC
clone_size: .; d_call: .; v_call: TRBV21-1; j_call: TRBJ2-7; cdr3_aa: CASPERRAGLAGEYEQYF; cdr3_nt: TGTGCCAGTCCCGAAAGAAGGGCGGGACTAGCGGGAGAATACGAGCAGTACTTC
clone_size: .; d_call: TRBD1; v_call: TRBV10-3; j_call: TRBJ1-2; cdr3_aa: CAITAGGQGLYGYTF; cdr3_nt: TGTGCCATCACAGCTGGGGGACAGGGATTGTATGGCTACACCTTC
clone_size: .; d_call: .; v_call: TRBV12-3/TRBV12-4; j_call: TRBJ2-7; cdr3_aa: CASSSRNEQYF; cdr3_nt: TGTGCCAGCAGCTCCAGGAACGAGCAGTACTTC
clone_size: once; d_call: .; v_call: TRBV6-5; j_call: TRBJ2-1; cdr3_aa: CASTETGLGNEQFF; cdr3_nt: TGTGCCAGCACAGAAACAGGGTTGGGGAATGAGCAGTTCTTC
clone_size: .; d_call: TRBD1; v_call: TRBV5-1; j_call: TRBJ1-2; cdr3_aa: CASKRGTDPYGYTF; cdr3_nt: TGCGCCAGCAAACGGGGGACAGACCCCTATGGCTACACCTTC
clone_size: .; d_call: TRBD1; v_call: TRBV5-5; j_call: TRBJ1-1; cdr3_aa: CASSLAVGQVTEAFF; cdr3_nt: TGTGCCAGCAGCTTGGCCGTAGGACAGGTCACTGAAGCTTTCTTT
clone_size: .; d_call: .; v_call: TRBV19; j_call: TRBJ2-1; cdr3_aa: CASSIEIEQFF; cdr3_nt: TGTGCCAGTAGTATAGAAATTGAGCAGTTCTTC